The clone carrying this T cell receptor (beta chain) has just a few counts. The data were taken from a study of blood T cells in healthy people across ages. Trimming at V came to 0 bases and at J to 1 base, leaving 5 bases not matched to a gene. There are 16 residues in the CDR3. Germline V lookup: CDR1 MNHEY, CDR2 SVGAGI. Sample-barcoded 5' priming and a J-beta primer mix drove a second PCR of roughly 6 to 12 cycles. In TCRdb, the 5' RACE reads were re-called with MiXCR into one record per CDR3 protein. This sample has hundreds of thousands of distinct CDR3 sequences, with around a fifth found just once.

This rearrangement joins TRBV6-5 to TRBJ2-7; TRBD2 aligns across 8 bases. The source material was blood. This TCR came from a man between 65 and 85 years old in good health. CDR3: CASSYSTGGGSYEQYF. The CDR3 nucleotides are TGTGCCAGCAGTTACTCTACGGGAGGGGGTTCCTACGAGCAGTACTTC.